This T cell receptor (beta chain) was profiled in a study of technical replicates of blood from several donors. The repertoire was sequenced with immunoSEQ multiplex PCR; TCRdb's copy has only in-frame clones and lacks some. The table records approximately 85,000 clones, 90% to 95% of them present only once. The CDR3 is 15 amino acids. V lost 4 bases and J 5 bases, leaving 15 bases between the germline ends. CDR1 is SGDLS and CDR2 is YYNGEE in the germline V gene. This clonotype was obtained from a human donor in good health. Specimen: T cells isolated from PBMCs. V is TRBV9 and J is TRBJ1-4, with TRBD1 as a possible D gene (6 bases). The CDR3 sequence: CASSPGERLNEKLFF. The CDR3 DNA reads TGTGCCAGCAGCCCAGGGGAACGTCTGAATGAAAAACTGTTTTTT. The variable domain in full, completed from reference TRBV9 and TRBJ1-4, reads DSGVTQTPKHLITATGQRVTLRCSPRSGDLSVYWYQQSLDQGLQFLIQYYNGEERAKGNILERFSAQQFPDLHSELNLSSLELGDSALYFCASSPGERLNEKLFFGSGTQLSVL.